This is a list of T cell receptor beta chains from one sample in a study of early stage breast cancer tumors. The table came from immunoSEQ multiplex PCR; TCRdb's copy has only in-frame clones and leaves some out. The sample contains roughly 30,000 clones, roughly 77% of which appear only once. Sequenced material: breast tumor tissue. Every receptor here comes from a person aged 30 to 40 with breast cancer. Both conserved end residues are part of each CDR3. Fields, in order: CDR3 DNA, CDR3 protein, D gene, CDR3 length, V gene, J gene. The D gene is left open where the match is weak.

TGTGCCAGTAGGCCCGTAGGGGGGAATCAGCCCCAGCATTTT	CASRPVGGNQPQHF	-	14	TRBV19	TRBJ1-5
TGTGCCAGTAGTACCCACAGGGTCGGAAACACCATATATTTT	CASSTHRVGNTIYF	-	14	TRBV19	TRBJ1-3
TGTGCCAGCAGCCCCCACGGACAGGCTGGCTATGGCTACACCTTC	CASSPHGQAGYGYTF	TRBD1	15	TRBV7-9	TRBJ1-2
TGCGCCAGCAGTGAGTCCGCTGGGAGCAATGAAAAACTGTTTTTT	CASSESAGSNEKLFF	-	15	TRBV10-1	TRBJ1-4
TGTGCTAGTGGTCTTGGACAGACCGGCACAGATACGCAGTATTTT	CASGLGQTGTDTQYF	-	15	TRBV12-5	TRBJ2-3
TGCAGCGTTAATAAGGGGGGCACAGATACGCAGTATTTT	CSVNKGGTDTQYF	-	13	TRBV29-1	TRBJ2-3
TGCAGCTGGGACGGAGGGGCCCACACTGAAGCTTTCTTT	CSWDGGAHTEAFF	-	13	TRBV29-1	TRBJ1-1
TGTGCCTGGGGTCGACAGGGACTAGCCAAAAACATTCAGTACTTC	CAWGRQGLAKNIQYF	-	15	TRBV30	TRBJ2-4
TGTGCCAGCAGGCCGGGCCTGACAGGGAACAATTCACCCCTCCACTTT	CASRPGLTGNNSPLHF	TRBD1	16	TRBV2	TRBJ1-6
TGCGCCAGCAGCTTAGGTACAGGGGACCAGAACACTGAAGCTTTCTTT	CASSLGTGDQNTEAFF	TRBD1	16	TRBV5-1	TRBJ1-1
TGCGCCAGCAGCTTACTAAACAGGGGGCTCTTGAACACTGAAGCTTTCTTT	CASSLLNRGLLNTEAFF	TRBD1	17	TRBV5-1	TRBJ1-1
TGTGCCAGCAGCCAGCAGTCGGACGATGAGCAGTTCTTC	CASSQQSDDEQFF	-	13	TRBV5-6	TRBJ2-1
TGTGCCAGCAGCCAAGTGGATACGCCCTACAATGAGCAGTTCTTC	CASSQVDTPYNEQFF	-	15	TRBV14	TRBJ2-1
TGTGCCAGCAGCCAAAACGGCGGGATTAATGGCGATACGCAGTATTTT	CASSQNGGINGDTQYF	-	16	TRBV4-2	TRBJ2-3
TGTGCCAGCAGCTTTGACAGGGGGCGGAACACCGGGGAGCTGTTTTTT	CASSFDRGRNTGELFF	TRBD1	16	TRBV5-4	TRBJ2-2
TGCGCCAGCAGCCAAGCTTCAGGCGCGAACACCGGGGAGCTGTTTTTT	CASSQASGANTGELFF	-	16	TRBV4-1	TRBJ2-2